This T cell receptor (beta chain) was recovered during a study of blood T cell repertoires in COVID-19. Overall study: PBMCs, B-cell-depleted T cells, or T cells provided the cDNA or gDNA that made up the material.

Original processing methods: From reference gene primer amplification, estimates of nucleated cell counts were derived. Sequencing used immunoSEQ multiplex PCR; TCRdb keeps in-frame clones, though not all of them. V, J and clone size are those of that table, while D and trimming were read from the DNA. The profile shows 290,000 or so clones, about nine tenths of them singletons. The trim removed 0 bases at V and 5 bases at J, leaving 12 bases unmatched. Looked up from germline, CDR1 is SGHRS and CDR2 is YFSETQ. This CDR3 contains 17 residues. This clonotype was sampled from a man aged 18 to 35 with active or convalescent COVID-19. Sequenced sample: peripheral blood. This sequence joins TRBV5-1 and TRBJ2-7, with 9 nucleotides matching TRBD1. For the CDR3, the DNA is TGCGCCAGCAGCTTGGAGATATACAGGGGGCGCCGTGACGAGCAGTACTTC. This translates into CASSLEIYRGRRDEQYF.